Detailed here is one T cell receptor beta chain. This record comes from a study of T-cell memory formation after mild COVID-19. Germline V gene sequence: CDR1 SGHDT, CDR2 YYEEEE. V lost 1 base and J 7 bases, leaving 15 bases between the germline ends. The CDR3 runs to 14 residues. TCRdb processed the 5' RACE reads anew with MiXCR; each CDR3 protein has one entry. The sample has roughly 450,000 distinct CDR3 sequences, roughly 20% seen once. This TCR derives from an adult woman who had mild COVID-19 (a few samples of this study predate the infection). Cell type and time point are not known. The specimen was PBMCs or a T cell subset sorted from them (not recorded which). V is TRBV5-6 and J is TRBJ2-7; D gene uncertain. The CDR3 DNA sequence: TGTGCCAGCAGCTTGCTTACTCTCTACCCGGAGCAGTACTTC. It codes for CASSLLTLYPEQYF.